Shown below are 15 T cell receptor beta chains from a single sample sequenced in a study of neoadjuvant nivolumab and ipilimumab in lung cancer. TCRdb keeps only in-frame clones here, not all; method: immunoSEQ multiplex PCR. The sample lists under 9,500 clones; more than 80% were seen once. Specimen: tumor tissue, collected after neoadjuvant nivolumab, alone or with ipilimumab, at or shortly before surgery. Receptors originate from an adult with non-small cell lung cancer.

The chain has TRBV11-2 and TRBJ2-1; 7 bases map to TRBD2. Germline V gene data show CDR1 as SGHAT and CDR2 as FQNNGV. The CDR3 covers 14 residues. V trimming: 5 bases; J trimming: 3 bases; junction bases outside the gene matches: 4. The CDR3 nucleotides are TGTGCCAGCAGCCTCGGGACTATCTACAATGAGCAGTTCTTC. Translation: CASSLGTIYNEQFF.

The chain recombines TRBV19 with TRBJ1-1; tentatively, D is TRBD1 (5 bases). Trimming stripped 3 bases from V and 0 bases from J, with 14 bases between. The CDR3 runs to 16 residues. From germline, CDR1 is LNHDA and CDR2 SQIVND (reference sequence). The CDR3 coding sequence is TGTGCCAGTAGTATGGGGTGGGGACTCATGAACACTGAAGCTTTCTTT. It specifies CASSMGWGLMNTEAFF.

The J gene is TRBJ1-1, the V gene TRBV5-1, with D perhaps TRBD1 (6 bases). Between the trimmed V and J ends, which lost 4 bases and 0 bases, there was a span of 10 bases. The CDR3 contains 14 residues. CDR1 SGHRS and CDR2 YFSETQ come from the germline V gene. DNA of the CDR3: TGCGCCAGCAGCCGACAGGTAATGAACACTGAAGCTTTCTTT. This gives the protein CASSRQVMNTEAFF.

The chain uses TRBV5-5 and TRBJ1-2, with D hard to call. This CDR3 region has 14 residues. V was cut by 4 bases and J by 6 bases, with 16 bases left in between. Per the germline V gene, CDR1 is SGHKS and CDR2 is YYEKEE (reference sequence). CDR3 coding DNA: TGTGCCAGCAGCGGCCTAGTGGATTTTAATGGCTACACCTTC. Its translation: CASSGLVDFNGYTF.

The count of this clone is one. The J gene is TRBJ1-6, the V gene TRBV30, with D possibly being TRBD1 (6 bases). Trimming left V 5 bases short and J 13 bases short, with 18 bases between. The CDR3 extends over 13 amino acids. Germline V lookup: CDR1 GTSNPN, CDR2 SVGIG (reference sequence). The CDR3: CAWVGQRGRPLHF. The CDR3, as DNA: TGTGCCTGGGTTGGACAGCGGGGGCGGCCCCTCCACTTT.

V and J are TRBV2 and TRBJ1-5; D is possibly TRBD1 (5 bases). The length of the CDR3 is 14 residues. The V gene lost 6 bases and the J gene lost 3 bases, with 12 bases spanning the gap. Per germline, CDR1 SNHLY and CDR2 FYNNEI. The CDR3 coding sequence is TGTGCCAGCAGGGGGGGACGGAACAATCAGCCCCAGCATTTT. It yields the protein CASRGGRNNQPQHF. Full variable domain (remainder filled in from reference TRBV2 and TRBJ1-5): EPEVTQTPSHQVTQMGQEVILRCVPISNHLYFYWYRQILGQKVEFLVSFYNNEISEKSEIFDDQFSVERPDGSNFTLKIRSTKLEDSAMYFCASRGGRNNQPQHFGDGTRLSIL.

This rearrangement joins TRBV5-8 to TRBJ2-5, with TRBD1 matching 8 bases. V was clipped by 7 bases and J by 1 base; unmatched bases: 6. Germline CDR1 and CDR2: SGHTS and YDEGEE. The CDR3 is 14 residues long. The CDR3 DNA reads as TGTGCCAGCGGAGTTGGACAGGGCCAAGAGACCCAGTACTTC. It yields the protein CASGVGQGQETQYF.

The V call is TRBV6-5, the J call TRBJ2-6; D not resolved. Trimming pared 0 bases from V and 2 bases from J, leaving 8 bases between. Germline V CDR1 and CDR2: MNHEY, SVGAGI. The CDR3 spans 16 residues. CDR3 nucleotide sequence: TGTGCCAGCAGTTACTCTCCCAAAACTGGGGCCAACGTCCTGACTTTC. As protein: CASSYSPKTGANVLTF.

In this sample, this clone turned up once. The chain uses TRBV7-2 and TRBJ2-7; 8 bases are a match to TRBD2. The germline V gene encodes CDR1 SGHTA and CDR2 FQGNSA. The CDR3 contains 12 residues. Germline trimming cut 7 bases from V and 6 bases from J; bases unmatched to any gene: 5. As DNA, the CDR3 is TGTGCCAGCAACGGCGGGGGGAGCGAGCAGTACTTC. This encodes CASNGGGSEQYF.

This chain connects TRBV7-2 to TRBJ1-1, with D perhaps TRBD1 (6 bases). This CDR3 is 15 amino acids long. Between the trimmed V and J ends, which lost 8 bases and 2 bases, there was a span of 18 bases. Per the germline V gene, CDR1 is SGHTA and CDR2 is FQGNSA. This CDR3 is CASEPQGTLNTEAFF. The CDR3 DNA reads TGTGCCAGCGAACCCCAGGGGACCCTTAACACTGAAGCTTTCTTT.

V gene TRBV14 combines with J gene TRBJ2-7; D is unclear. The CDR3 is 15 amino acids. V was cut by 2 bases and J by 13 bases, with 24 bases left in between. Germline loops: CDR1 SGHDN, CDR2 FVKESK. CDR3 in amino acids: CASSQRPGLSRSRYF. CDR3 nucleotides: TGTGCCAGCAGCCAACGGCCGGGTTTGAGCCGTTCCCGATACTTC.

The chain recombines TRBV29-1 with TRBJ1-2; no reliable D call. Between the trimmed V and J ends, which lost 1 base and 8 bases, there was a span of 11 bases. This CDR3 has 12 amino acids. CDR1 and CDR2 from the germline V gene are SQVTM and ANQGSEA. The CDR3 nucleotides read TGCAGCGTTGAAGCACAGCATTGGGGCTACACCTTC. Encoded protein: CSVEAQHWGYTF.

V gene TRBV27 combines with J gene TRBJ1-1, with D possibly matching TRBD1 (6 bases). The CDR3 extends over 13 amino acids. The germline V gene has CDR1 MNHEY and CDR2 SMNVEV (reference sequence). Trimming took off 2 bases at V and 4 bases at J, with 8 bases between the two ends. CDR3 loop: CASSLGGGTEAFF. In DNA form, the CDR3 reads TGTGCCAGCAGTTTAGGGGGCGGCACTGAAGCTTTCTTT.

The V and J genes are TRBV6-5 and TRBJ2-5, with 8 bases lining up with TRBD2. CDR1 is MNHEY, CDR2 SVGAGI, per germline. J gave up 2 bases and V 5 bases, and 7 bases lay outside the gene matches. The CDR3 is 15 residues long. The CDR3 bases are TGTGCCAGCAGTCGGCCGGGACTAGGGCAAGAGACCCAGTACTTC. Residues: CASSRPGLGQETQYF.

This chain connects TRBV5-6 to TRBJ1-2; D remains unclear. V lost 4 bases and J 2 bases, leaving 15 bases between the germline ends. CDR1 and CDR2 (germline): SGHDT, YYEEEE. CDR3 length equals 15 residues. The CDR3, as DNA: TGTGCCAGCAGCCCTGGTGGGCGATTGAACTATGGCTACACCTTC. This encodes CASSPGGRLNYGYTF.